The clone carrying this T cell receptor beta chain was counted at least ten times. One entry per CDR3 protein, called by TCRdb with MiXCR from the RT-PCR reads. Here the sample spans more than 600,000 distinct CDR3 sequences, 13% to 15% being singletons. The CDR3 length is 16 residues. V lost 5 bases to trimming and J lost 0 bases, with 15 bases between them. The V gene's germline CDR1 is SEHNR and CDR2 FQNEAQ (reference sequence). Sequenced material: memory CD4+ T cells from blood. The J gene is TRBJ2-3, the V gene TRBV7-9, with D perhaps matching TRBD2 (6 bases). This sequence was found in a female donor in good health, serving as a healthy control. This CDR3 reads CASSPWSGSSTDTQYF. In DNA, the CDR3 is TGTGCCAGCAGCCCGTGGTCCGGGAGTAGCACAGATACGCAGTATTTT.